This passage covers 5 T cell receptor beta chains from one sample sequenced in a study of identical twins. Each CDR3 protein is one row after TCRdb ran MiXCR on the 5' RACE reads. The table shows hundreds of thousands of distinct CDR3 sequences, with 6% to 6.5% occurring only once. Material for sequencing was naive T cells sorted from blood. Receptors originate from a man younger than 35 in good health.

The chain uses TRBV6-1 and TRBJ1-2, with TRBD1 identical over 9 bases. CDR1 MNHNS and CDR2 SASEGT come from the germline V gene. Trimming removed 4 bases from V and 0 bases from J; junction bases left unmatched: 9. The CDR3 loop spans 17 amino acids. The CDR3 DNA follows: TGTGCCAGCAGTGGGCCGGGACAGGGACATCCTAACTATGGCTACACCTTC. Translation: CASSGPGQGHPNYGYTF.

Many counts were recorded for this clonotype. V gene TRBV7-8 combines with J gene TRBJ2-1, with TRBD2 matching 7 bases. The CDR3 is 15 amino acids. In germline, CDR1 is SGHVS, CDR2 FQNEAQ. Trimming removed 3 bases from V and 5 bases from J; junction bases left unmatched: 7. As DNA, the CDR3 is TGTGCCAGCAGCTTTACTAGCGCCGGGAACAATGAGCAGTTCTTC. Amino acid sequence: CASSFTSAGNNEQFF. The variable domain in full, with the rest retrieved from reference TRBV7-8 and TRBJ2-1, is GAGVSQSPRYKVAKRGQDVALRCDPISGHVSLFWYQQALGQGPEFLTYFQNEAQLDKSGLPSDRFFAERPEGSVSTLKIQRTQQEDSAVYLCASSFTSAGNNEQFFGPGTRLTVL.

The chain uses TRBV25-1 and TRBJ2-2; D possibly corresponds to TRBD2 (6 bases). The germline gives CDR1 MGHDK, CDR2 SYGVNS. The CDR3 has 14 amino acids. V was cut by 5 bases and J by 5 bases, with 12 bases left in between. CDR3 nucleotides: TGTGCCAGCAGTCGGGACTTAGGGACCGGGGAGCTGTTTTTT. This encodes CASSRDLGTGELFF. Together with reference TRBV25-1 and TRBJ2-2, the CDR3 gives the full variable domain: EADIYQTPRYLVIGTGKKITLECSQTMGHDKMYWYQQDPGMELHLIHYSYGVNSTEKGDLSSESTVSRIRTEHFPLTLESARPSHTSQYLCASSRDLGTGELFFGEGSRLTVL.

This clonotype turned up a few times. This sequence joins TRBV29-1 and TRBJ1-1; a possible D gene is TRBD1 (5 bases). Germline V gene lookup returns CDR1 SQVTM and CDR2 ANQGSEA. Trimming took 7 bases from V and 4 from J, leaving 7 bases between them. The CDR3 has 10 residues. Written as DNA, the CDR3 is TGCAGCGGGCAGGGCACTGAAGCTTTCTTT. As protein: CSGQGTEAFF.

This clonotype came up once. The chain couples TRBV29-1 to TRBJ2-1, with a tentative D call TRBD1 (5 bases). The CDR3 has 10 amino acids. CDR1 and CDR2 from the germline V gene are SQVTM and ANQGSEA. V gave up 6 bases and J gave up 7 bases, with 7 bases separating them. The CDR3 loop reads CSVDSNEQFF. The CDR3 DNA sequence: TGCAGCGTAGACAGTAATGAGCAGTTCTTC.